This T cell receptor beta chain stems from a study of naive and memory T cell subsets. Study findings and constraints: Naive repertoires, especially CD8, held a few larger clonotypes, possibly memory cells re-expressing CD45RA.

CDR3 size: 13 residues. CDR1 and CDR2 (germline): DFQATT, SNEGSKA (reference sequence). Trimming removed 3 bases from V and 1 base from J; junction bases left unmatched: 0. Both TRBC1 and TRBC2 were covered by a beta constant-region primer of two equimolar oligonucleotides. Each CDR3 protein gets one entry after TCRdb re-called the UMI-ligation and nested PCR reads with MiXCR. Here the sample spans some 150,000 distinct CDR3 sequences, about 18% being singletons. With respect to this clonotype: The antigen is not known.

V gene TRBV20-1 combines with J gene TRBJ1-1, with TRBD1 matching over 9 bases. The clonotype comes from a human donor in good health. The material sequenced was naive CD4+ T cells from blood. The CDR3 protein is CSARTGGNTEAFF. CDR3 DNA sequence: TGCAGTGCTAGGACAGGGGGGAACACTGAAGCTTTCTTT.